Listed below are T cell receptor beta chains from one sample, sequenced in a study of T cell responses to AZD1222 COVID-19 vaccine. The table came from immunoSEQ multiplex PCR; TCRdb's copy has only in-frame clones and leaves some out. The sample records approximately 150,000 clones, around 91% being singletons. Sequences were derived from peripheral blood, sampled on day 0 of AZD1222 vaccination. These receptors were collected from an adult in good health. Each CDR3 is given with its conserved first and last residue. The order of the fields is D gene, V gene, J gene, clone size, CDR3 DNA, CDR3 protein. D genes are given only for firm matches. Rows give clone size only sometimes, using once, few, many, or a class for an expanded clone.

-	TRBV6-5	TRBJ1-2	-	TGTGCCAGCAGTTCCTCACAGGGAAGAAGGGGCGGCTACACCTTC	CASSSSQGRRGGYTF
-	TRBV5-1	TRBJ2-5	-	TGCGCCAGCAGCTTGCAAACAGGTCGCCAAGAGACCCAGTACTTC	CASSLQTGRQETQYF
-	TRBV7-3	TRBJ2-5	-	TGTGCCAGCAGCTTAACGCCGGTGTACCAAGAGACCCAGTACTTC	CASSLTPVYQETQYF
-	TRBV6-5	TRBJ1-1	-	TGTGCCAGCAGCCAGGGGCAGGAGTCAACTGAAGCTTTCTTT	CASSQGQESTEAFF
TRBD1	TRBV18	TRBJ1-5	-	TGTGCCAGCTCACTCCTCGGGACAGGTGATCAGCCCCAGCATTTT	CASSLLGTGDQPQHF
-	TRBV10-3	TRBJ2-5	-	TGTGCCATCAGTGAGTCGAGAACAGTAAAAGAGACCCAGTACTTC	CAISESRTVKETQYF
-	TRBV7-2	TRBJ1-1	-	TGTGCCAGCAGCTTAGGAGGGGGTGGTGAAGCTTTCTTT	CASSLGGGGEAFF
-	TRBV27	TRBJ1-5	-	TGTGCCAGCAGTTTAAAACAGCCCCAGCATTTT	CASSLKQPQHF
-	TRBV28	TRBJ1-5	once	TGTGCCAGCAGTTTATCTCGGGGGGCCCAGCATTTT	CASSLSRGAQHF
-	TRBV5-5	TRBJ1-1	-	TGTGCCAGCAGCTTGGTCACTGAAGCTTTCTTT	CASSLVTEAFF
TRBD1	TRBV9	TRBJ2-2	-	TGTGCCAGCAGCGTAGGTCCGGCAGGGGGCTACACCGGGGAGCTGTTTTTT	CASSVGPAGGYTGELFF
TRBD2	TRBV7-2	TRBJ2-7	-	TGTGCCAGCAGCTTAGACGGGACTAGCGGGAGTATCTACGAGCAGTACTTC	CASSLDGTSGSIYEQYF
TRBD2	TRBV4-2	TRBJ2-2	-	TGTGCCAGCAGCCAAGAGCGGGAGAGGAACACCGGGGAGCTGTTTTTT	CASSQERERNTGELFF
-	TRBV13	TRBJ2-7	-	TGTGCCAGCAGCTTAGGCAGCACCACGTACGAGCAGTACTTC	CASSLGSTTYEQYF
-	TRBV27	TRBJ2-2	-	TGTGCCAGCAGTAAGGGACTCCCGCCCCGGGAGCTGTTTTTT	CASSKGLPPRELFF
-	TRBV4-2	TRBJ1-1	few	TGTGCCAGCAGCCATGGGATTGACACTGAAGCTTTCTTT	CASSHGIDTEAFF
-	TRBV6-2/TRBV6-3	TRBJ2-7	-	TGTGCCAGCAGCTTCATTTTGACTCATAGCAGGGCCTACGAGCAGTACTTC	CASSFILTHSRAYEQYF
TRBD1	TRBV19	TRBJ2-6	few	TGTGCCAGTAGTTGGGGGACAGGAAGCTCTGGGGCCAACGTCCTGACTTTC	CASSWGTGSSGANVLTF
-	TRBV6-5	TRBJ1-2	few	TGTGCCAGCAGAGACGGCTCTAACTATGGCTACACCTTC	CASRDGSNYGYTF
-	TRBV5-1	TRBJ1-1	-	TGCGCCAGCAGCGGGACCCCCGGGACGAACACTGAAGCTTTCTTT	CASSGTPGTNTEAFF
TRBD2	TRBV30	TRBJ2-7	-	TGTGCCTGGAGAATTAGCGGGAGGGCCTACGAGCAGTACTTC	CAWRISGRAYEQYF
-	TRBV7-8	TRBJ2-2	-	TGTGCCAGCAGCTTAGAAGTGGCAAACACCGGGGAGCTGTTTTTT	CASSLEVANTGELFF
-	TRBV6-1	TRBJ2-7	-	TGTGCCAGCAGTGAAGGTCGAGCGGAAACCTACGAGCAGTACTTC	CASSEGRAETYEQYF
TRBD1	TRBV6-5	TRBJ2-1	-	TGTGCCAGCAGGCCACCGGGACAGGGATACAATGAGCAGTTCTTC	CASRPPGQGYNEQFF
-	TRBV7-9	TRBJ1-1	-	TGTGCCAGCGGCACGGCAACGAACACTGAAGCTTTCTTT	CASGTATNTEAFF
TRBD1	TRBV3-1/TRBV3-2	TRBJ1-5	-	TGTGCCAGCAGCCAAACAGGGGTAAATCAGCCCCAGCATTTT	CASSQTGVNQPQHF
-	TRBV3-1/TRBV3-2	TRBJ1-4	-	TGTGCCAGCAAAGACGGTGCAACTAATGAAAAACTGTTTTTT	CASKDGATNEKLFF
-	TRBV5-6	TRBJ2-6	-	TGTGCCAGCAGCTTGGAGGGGGCTGGGGCCAACGTCCTGACTTTC	CASSLEGAGANVLTF
TRBD1	TRBV28	TRBJ1-1	-	TGTGCCAGCAAAGACAGGGGGAACACTGAAGCTTTCTTT	CASKDRGNTEAFF
TRBD2	TRBV7-2	TRBJ2-2	-	TGTGCCAGCAGCCTCGGACTAGCTCCCGGGGAGCTGTTTTTT	CASSLGLAPGELFF
TRBD2	TRBV4-2	TRBJ2-3	-	TGTGCCAGCGGGCCTGGGGCGGGAGGGCCTTGGACAGATACGCAGTATTTT	CASGPGAGGPWTDTQYF
-	TRBV7-9	TRBJ1-2	once	TGTGCCAGCAGCTTTGGGTTTAACTATGGCTACACCTTC	CASSFGFNYGYTF
-	TRBV27	TRBJ2-7	-	TGTGCCAGCAGTTTATGGCAGGGGGGGTCCTACGAGCAGTACTTC	CASSLWQGGSYEQYF
TRBD1	TRBV25-1	TRBJ1-2	few	TGTGCCAGCAGTGGGGGACAGGGTGGCTACACCTTC	CASSGGQGGYTF
TRBD2	TRBV15	TRBJ2-1	-	TGTGCCACCAGCAGAGATCGTAAGGGAGGGCCCTACAATGAGCAGTTCTTC	CATSRDRKGGPYNEQFF
TRBD2	TRBV7-2	TRBJ2-1	-	TGTGCCAGCAGCCCAAGGACTAGCGGCAACAATGAGCAGTTCTTC	CASSPRTSGNNEQFF
TRBD2	TRBV19	TRBJ2-1	once	TGTGCCAGTAGTAGCCTAGCGGGAGCCACGAGGGCTTACAATGAGCAGTTCTTC	CASSSLAGATRAYNEQFF
TRBD1	TRBV6-5	TRBJ1-4	-	TGTGCCAGCAGCCCCGGGACAGGGGGTGAAAAACTGTTTTTT	CASSPGTGGEKLFF
-	TRBV10-1	TRBJ2-3	-	TGCGCCAGCAGAAAGGGGGGCGAGGGAGATACGCAGTATTTT	CASRKGGEGDTQYF
-	TRBV2	TRBJ2-1	-	TGTGCCAGCAGTTATGACCTTGAGCAGTTCTTC	CASSYDLEQFF
TRBD2	TRBV5-6	TRBJ2-1	-	TGTGCCAGCAGCCGGTGGGGGGAGGGCCACAATGAGCAGTTCTTC	CASSRWGEGHNEQFF
-	TRBV6-5	TRBJ1-1	-	TGTGCCACCCAACTGTCGGGGGGAGGAACTGAAGCTTTCTTT	CATQLSGGGTEAFF
TRBD2	TRBV28	TRBJ2-1	-	TGTGCCAGCAGTTCTCCCGGGAGGAACAATGAGCAGTTCTTC	CASSSPGRNNEQFF
-	TRBV2	TRBJ2-2	-	TGTGCCAGCAGCTCGATGGGGACCGGGGAGCTGTTTTTT	CASSSMGTGELFF